One and the same sample provided the 20 T cell receptor beta chains below, sequenced in a study of shared clonotypes between healthy human individuals. Using immunoSEQ multiplex PCR, the repertoire was profiled, and TCRdb retains in-frame clones only, with some absent. Of approximately 1.5 million clones detected, roughly 98.5% appear once; the ten largest clones hold about 0.34%. Input material: naive CD4+ T cells sorted from blood. Stated subset: CD45RA+ positively selected. The origin of the receptors is a man aged 25 to 40 in good health.

V gene TRBV28 combines with J gene TRBJ2-7, with no clear D. The germline V gene encodes CDR1 MDHEN and CDR2 SYDVKM. This CDR3 is 12 amino acids long. V gave up 5 bases and J gave up 6 bases, with 11 bases separating them. The CDR3 DNA follows: TGTGCCAGCAGTCCATTATCAGGCGAGCAGTACTTC. Its translation: CASSPLSGEQYF.

This clone occurred once. The chain uses TRBV7-9 and TRBJ2-1; maybe TRBD1 (7 bases). Trimming took 6 bases from V and 8 from J, leaving 14 bases between them. This CDR3 comprises 13 residues. Germline lookup yields CDR1 SEHNR and CDR2 FQNEAQ (reference sequence). DNA of the CDR3: TGTGCCAGCAGAACCTCAGGGGGGCATGAGCAGTTCTTC. Translating it yields CASRTSGGHEQFF.

V gene TRBV7-9 combines with J gene TRBJ1-4; tentatively, D is TRBD1 (5 bases). With 3 bases removed from V and 8 bases from J, the gap between germline ends came to 10 bases. CDR1 and CDR2 from the germline V gene are SEHNR and FQNEAQ (reference sequence). This CDR3 comprises 13 residues. In nucleotides, the CDR3 is TGTGCCAGCAGCTTCCAGGGTGGAGAAAAACTGTTTTTT. Its translation: CASSFQGGEKLFF. The whole variable domain, filled in from reference TRBV7-9 and TRBJ1-4, reads DTGVSQNPRHKITKRGQNVTFRCDPISEHNRLYWYRQTLGQGPEFLTYFQNEAQLEKSRLLSDRFSAERPKGSFSTLEIQRTEQGDSAMYLCASSFQGGEKLFFGSGTQLSVL.

The V and J genes are TRBV29-1 and TRBJ2-2; 8 nucleotides line up with TRBD1. The CDR3 runs to 14 residues. Trimming took 6 bases from V and 0 from J; bases not matched to a gene: 3. Per germline, CDR1 SQVTM and CDR2 ANQGSEA. CDR3 DNA sequence: TGCAGCGTCCACAGGGGGACGAACACCGGGGAGCTGTTTTTT. This encodes CSVHRGTNTGELFF.

V gene TRBV9 combines with J gene TRBJ2-5; D remains ambiguous. Germline V gives CDR1 SGDLS, CDR2 YYNGEE. V gave up 0 bases and J gave up 5 bases, with 20 bases separating them. CDR3 length: 17 residues. CDR3 nucleotide sequence: TGTGCCAGCAGCGTAGAAGCAACGGTCGGCTCGTGGGAGACCCAGTACTTC. It specifies CASSVEATVGSWETQYF.

Points on this clone: Other DNA sequences from this sample encode an identical CDR3 as well. This chain joins TRBV19 and TRBJ1-5; 7 bases match TRBD1. Germline V gene data show CDR1 as LNHDA and CDR2 as SQIVND (reference sequence). V was clipped by 4 bases and J by 4 bases; unmatched bases: 4. This CDR3 has 14 amino acids. For the CDR3, the DNA is TGTGCCAGTAGTACACGACAGGGTAATCAGCCCCAGCATTTT. Translated, it gives CASSTRQGNQPQHF. The variable domain in full, completed from reference TRBV19 and TRBJ1-5, reads DGGITQSPKYLFRKEGQNVTLSCEQNLNHDAMYWYRQDPGQGLRLIYYSQIVNDFQKGDIAEGYSVSREKKESFPLTVTSAQKNPTAFYLCASSTRQGNQPQHFGDGTRLSIL.

This rearrangement joins TRBV7-9 to TRBJ2-3; 7 bases line up with TRBD2. This CDR3 comprises 15 residues. The V and J ends lost 4 bases and 2 bases, in that order; junction bases with no gene match: 6. From germline, CDR1 is SEHNR and CDR2 FQNEAQ (reference sequence). The CDR3 is CASSSSGTNTDTQYF. In nucleotides, the CDR3 is TGTGCCAGCAGCTCCTCCGGGACTAACACAGATACGCAGTATTTT.

The chain carries TRBV28 and TRBJ2-4; 9 bases align to TRBD1. The CDR3 is 16 amino acids. CDR1 and CDR2 (germline): MDHEN, SYDVKM. The J segment lost 2 bases and the V segment lost 4 bases, leaving 6 bases of the junction unmatched. The CDR3 reads CASSSYRGLSKNIQYF. CDR3 nucleotides: TGTGCCAGCAGTTCATACAGGGGGCTTTCCAAAAACATTCAGTACTTC. Using reference TRBV28 and TRBJ2-4 for the parts outside the CDR3, the full variable domain is DVKVTQSSRYLVKRTGEKVFLECVQDMDHENMFWYRQDPGLGLRLIYFSYDVKMKEKGDIPEGYSVSREKKERFSLILESASTNQTSMYLCASSSYRGLSKNIQYFGAGTRLSVL.

The J gene is TRBJ2-7, the V gene TRBV5-6; TRBD2 matches 7 bases. Germline-derived CDR1 and CDR2 are SGHDT and YYEEEE. V was clipped by 7 bases and J by 3 bases; unmatched bases: 7. The CDR3 sequence is 13 residues long. The DNA for the CDR3 is TGTGCCAGCCGCGGGGGACTCAACTACGAGCAGTACTTC. Its translation: CASRGGLNYEQYF. Based on the CDR3 plus reference TRBV5-6 and TRBJ2-7, the full variable domain is DAGVTQSPTHLIKTRGQQVTLRCSPKSGHDTVSWYQQALGQGPQFIFQYYEEEERQRGNFPDRFSGHQFPNYSSELNVNALLLGDSALYLCASRGGLNYEQYFGPGTRLTVT.

As to this clone: Since the CDR3 does not end with the conserved phenylalanine or tryptophan, this likely comes from a read error. It is unclear where the CDR3 begins or ends on the DNA, so no DNA is shown, and the CDR3 is as TCRdb lists it. The rearrangement uses TRBV2 and TRBJ1-4; whether TRBD1, the table's D call, matches the DNA was not checked. The CDR3 is 11 residues long, ends included. Germline V gene sequence: CDR1 SNHLY, CDR2 FYNNEI. The CDR3 sequence: CASSGRDRLGV.

The chain employs TRBV19 and TRBJ2-1; 8 nucleotides line up with TRBD2. J lost 5 bases, V lost 4 bases, and 19 bases had no gene match. CDR1 and CDR2 (germline): LNHDA, SQIVND (reference sequence). This CDR3 is built from 19 residues. CDR3 loop: CASSTRIIGGLAGHNEQFF. The CDR3 region has the DNA TGTGCCAGTAGTACCCGGATAATCGGGGGTCTAGCGGGCCACAATGAGCAGTTCTTC.

This rearrangement joins TRBV18 to TRBJ2-1; no clear D. The CDR3 runs to 15 residues. Germline-derived CDR1 and CDR2 are KGHSH and LQKENI. Trimming stripped 6 bases from V and 5 bases from J, with 17 bases between. The CDR3 DNA sequence: TGTGCCAGCTCGCCCCAAGGCGGATTCGACAATGAGCAGTTCTTC. Protein sequence: CASSPQGGFDNEQFF.

This rearrangement joins TRBV30 to TRBJ2-7; maybe TRBD2 (6 bases). Per germline, CDR1 GTSNPN and CDR2 SVGIG (reference sequence). Trimming pared 3 bases from V and 4 bases from J, leaving 19 bases between. The CDR3 is 15 residues long. The CDR3 sequence is CAWRSGSGAPYEQYF. As DNA, the CDR3 is TGTGCCTGGAGGTCAGGATCGGGAGCTCCTTACGAGCAGTACTTC.

This CDR3 is CASSSGGLAGGLPDTQYF. The CDR3 bases are TGCGCCAGCAGCTCTGGTGGGCTAGCGGGAGGATTGCCAGATACGCAGTATTTT. This chain connects TRBV5-1 to TRBJ2-3; 11 nucleotides align to TRBD2. This CDR3 spans 18 amino acids. J was trimmed by 4 bases and V by 3 bases; bases with no gene match: 13. The germline gives CDR1 SGHRS, CDR2 YFSETQ.

The chain combines TRBV5-4 with TRBJ2-7; 8 nucleotides align to TRBD2. V lost 4 bases and J lost 1; bases outside the gene matches: 7. This CDR3 is 15 amino acids long. The germline V gene has CDR1 SGHNT and CDR2 YYREEE (reference sequence). The CDR3 DNA follows: TGTGCCAGCAGCGCCACTAGCGGATTTTCCTACGAGCAGTACTTC. This encodes CASSATSGFSYEQYF.

Details on this clone: In the same sample, other DNA sequences code for this CDR3. This rearrangement joins TRBV28 to TRBJ1-2; D uncertain. Trimming stripped 2 bases from V and 8 bases from J, with 9 bases between. The germline V gene has CDR1 MDHEN and CDR2 SYDVKM. This CDR3 contains 12 residues. The CDR3 loop reads CASSLEGYGYTF. In DNA form, the CDR3 reads TGTGCCAGCAGTTTAGAAGGTTACGGCTACACCTTC.

The J gene is TRBJ2-7, the V gene TRBV11-3; D is ambiguous. The CDR3 runs 13 residues. Germline CDR1 reads SGHNT; CDR2 reads YENEEA. Trimming cost V 1 base and J 3 bases, with 7 bases left between them. This CDR3 reads CASSLGLNYEQYF. The CDR3 nucleotides read TGTGCCAGCAGCTTAGGACTCAACTACGAGCAGTACTTC.

This clone was counted a single time. The chain employs TRBV6-5 and TRBJ1-4; a possible D gene is TRBD1 (5 bases). The CDR3 has 15 amino acids. Trimming removed 6 bases at V and 10 bases at J, with 21 bases between. The germline gives CDR1 MNHEY, CDR2 SVGAGI. This CDR3 reads CASSPLTGGVGKLFF. CDR3 bases: TGTGCCAGCAGCCCATTGACCGGAGGGGTTGGAAAACTGTTTTTT.

This chain connects TRBV4-3 to TRBJ2-1; 10 bases agree with TRBD1. Germline CDR1 is LGHNA and CDR2 is YSLEER. J gave up 4 bases and V 3 bases, and 6 bases lay outside the gene matches. The CDR3 is 16 residues long. The CDR3 DNA follows: TGCGCCAGCAGCCACGGAGGACAGGGGGGTTACAATGAGCAGTTCTTC. Protein: CASSHGGQGGYNEQFF.

The rearrangement uses TRBV6-1 and TRBJ1-1; 10 nucleotides match TRBD1. Trimming took 2 bases from V and 4 from J; bases not matched to a gene: 7. CDR3 length: 16 amino acids. Germline V gene lookup returns CDR1 MNHNS and CDR2 SASEGT. DNA of the CDR3: TGTGCCAGCAGTGAACTTCTGGGGACAGGGGCCACTGAAGCTTTCTTT. Encoded protein: CASSELLGTGATEAFF.